Listed below are T cell receptor beta chains from one sample, sequenced in a study of control samples from healthy donors and cancer patients. Libraries were prepared by immunoSEQ multiplex PCR; TCRdb keeps only in-frame clonotypes and omits some of them. The data contain about 73,000 clones, around 94% of them singletons. Sequenced: blood. These receptors were collected from a woman aged 40 to 49 in good health. Each CDR3 is given with its conserved first and last residue. D genes are given only for firm matches. The size entry is marked missing in some rows and otherwise reads once, few, many or a size class.

CDR3 DNA | CDR3 protein | D gene | J gene | V gene | clone size
TGTGCCAGCAGCCCCCCAGGGGGCAATCAGCCCCAGCATTTT | CASSPPGGNQPQHF | - | TRBJ1-5 | TRBV7-2 | -
TGTGCCATCAGCGAATCGGGACAGGGGAGTAAGCCCCAGCATTTT | CAISESGQGSKPQHF | TRBD1 | TRBJ1-5 | TRBV10-3 | few
TGTGCCAGCAGCTCCAGACTAGCGGGGGGGCTGGGGAATGAGCAGTTCTTC | CASSSRLAGGLGNEQFF | TRBD2 | TRBJ2-1 | TRBV3-1/TRBV3-2 | -
TGTGCCAGCTCACCGGACAGGTCGTATGGCTACACCTTC | CASSPDRSYGYTF | TRBD1 | TRBJ1-2 | TRBV18 | -
TGTGCCAGCAGCCTGGTGGGACAGTTGCAAGAGACCCAGTACTTC | CASSLVGQLQETQYF | TRBD1 | TRBJ2-5 | TRBV7-2 | -
TGTGCCAGCAGTAAGGGCGGGTACAATGAGCAGTTCTTC | CASSKGGYNEQFF | - | TRBJ2-1 | TRBV7-3 | -
TGTGCCAGCAGATTTAGGATGGGGGAAACTGAAGCTTTCTTT | CASRFRMGETEAFF | - | TRBJ1-1 | TRBV7-2 | -
TGTGCCATCAGTGAGTCTGGGGCCTCCTACGAGCAGTACTTC | CAISESGASYEQYF | - | TRBJ2-7 | TRBV10-3 | -
TGTGCCAGCAGCGCCGGAGGAGCGGGAGGAACAGATACGCAGTATTTT | CASSAGGAGGTDTQYF | TRBD2 | TRBJ2-3 | TRBV7-9 | -
TGTGCCAGCAGTACCCAACTGGGGGCGAACTATGGCTACACCTTC | CASSTQLGANYGYTF | - | TRBJ1-2 | TRBV27 | -
TGCGCCAGCAGCCCGCGGACAGGGGATCTCTACGAGCAGTACTTC | CASSPRTGDLYEQYF | TRBD1 | TRBJ2-7 | TRBV4-1 | -
TGTGCCAGCGCCCGCCGGGGGGTGAACACTGAAGCTTTCTTT | CASARRGVNTEAFF | - | TRBJ1-1 | TRBV2 | -
TGTGCCAGCAGCGGGGGACTAGCGGCCCTAAAGTTCTTC | CASSGGLAALKFF | TRBD2 | TRBJ2-1 | TRBV5-6 | -
TGCAGCGTTGAGGGGGATACCACCTTAGATACGCAGTATTTT | CSVEGDTTLDTQYF | - | TRBJ2-3 | TRBV29-1 | -
TGTGCCAGCAGCTACCGATGGGGGGCAGCTGGAAACACCATATATTTT | CASSYRWGAAGNTIYF | - | TRBJ1-3 | TRBV11-3 | -
TGTGCCAGCAGCGTAGGCTCTGGCGGGGTAATCTACAATGAGCAGTTCTTC | CASSVGSGGVIYNEQFF | - | TRBJ2-1 | TRBV9 | -
TGTGCCAGCAGCTTAGCCTCTGGGACAGGGTCGGCCATATATTTT | CASSLASGTGSAIYF | TRBD1 | TRBJ1-3 | TRBV7-6 | once
TGTGCCATCAGTGTACAGGACAACCCCCTGGAGCAGTACTTC | CAISVQDNPLEQYF | - | TRBJ2-7 | TRBV10-3 | -
TGTGCCAGCAGCTATAGACTAGCGGGGGGTGGAAGCTCCTACAATGAGCAGTTCTTC | CASSYRLAGGGSSYNEQFF | TRBD2 | TRBJ2-1 | TRBV7-8 | -
TGTGCCAGCGGACAGGGGATAGAAAACATTCAGTACTTC | CASGQGIENIQYF | TRBD1 | TRBJ2-4 | TRBV11-2 | -
TGTGCCAGCTCACCAGAAATGGCAGGGGGTTACTATGGCTACACCTTC | CASSPEMAGGYYGYTF | TRBD1 | TRBJ1-2 | TRBV18 | once
TGTGCCAGCAGCTTACCACTCACACCCCGGGAGCTGTTTTTT | CASSLPLTPRELFF | - | TRBJ2-2 | TRBV11-2 | -
TGTGCCAGCAGCGTAGTGAAGGTGCAATCCTACGAGCAGTACTTC | CASSVVKVQSYEQYF | - | TRBJ2-7 | TRBV9 | -
TGTGCCAGCTCACTCGGGAGCCGTTCTACGCAGTATTTT | CASSLGSRSTQYF | - | TRBJ2-3 | TRBV18 | -
TGTGCCAGCAGCTTAGTGGATGAAAAACTGTTTTTT | CASSLVDEKLFF | - | TRBJ1-4 | TRBV7-2 | -
TGTGCCAGCAGCTTAGGGGGGGCTTGGGAGACCCAGTACTTC | CASSLGGAWETQYF | - | TRBJ2-5 | TRBV11-1 | -
TGTGCCAGCAGCCAAGGACTAGCGGGAGGCGAGCAGTACTTC | CASSQGLAGGEQYF | TRBD2 | TRBJ2-7 | TRBV4-2 | -
TGTGCCAGCTCACCGCCGCGCCAGGGAACCTACGAGCAGTACTTC | CASSPPRQGTYEQYF | - | TRBJ2-7 | TRBV18 | -
TGTGCCAGCAGCTTGGCTAGCGGGAGAACCTACAATGAGCAGTTCTTC | CASSLASGRTYNEQFF | TRBD2 | TRBJ2-1 | TRBV5-4 | -
TGCGCCAGCAGCCCTGGGACGGGGGGGAACACCGGGGAGCTGTTTTTT | CASSPGTGGNTGELFF | TRBD2 | TRBJ2-2 | TRBV4-3 | few
TGTGCCAGCAGCTTTTTACCCGGGACTCGCTCCTACAATGAGCAGTTCTTC | CASSFLPGTRSYNEQFF | - | TRBJ2-1 | TRBV7-8 | -
TGTGCCAGCAGCCTCTCAGGGTATACCCAAGAGACCCAGTACTTC | CASSLSGYTQETQYF | - | TRBJ2-5 | TRBV11-1 | -
TGTGCCACCAGTGGGACAAGCCCCCACGAGCAGTACTTC | CATSGTSPHEQYF | - | TRBJ2-7 | TRBV24-1 | -
TGTGCCAGCACCAGAGCAGGGTGGGATTCACCCCTCCACTTT | CASTRAGWDSPLHF | - | TRBJ1-6 | TRBV28 | -
TGTGCCAGCAGTTTGACAGGGACGGATCAGCCCCAGCATTTT | CASSLTGTDQPQHF | TRBD1 | TRBJ1-5 | TRBV27 | -
TGTGCCAGCAGCCGAACAGGGAACACTGAAGCTTTCTTT | CASSRTGNTEAFF | - | TRBJ1-1 | TRBV7-9 | -
TGTGCCAGCTCTCCCGTCGGACAGATCACAGATACGCAGTATTTT | CASSPVGQITDTQYF | - | TRBJ2-3 | TRBV2 | -
TGTGCCAGCTCACCCGCGGGGGGGCCCTCCTACGAGCAGTACTTC | CASSPAGGPSYEQYF | TRBD2 | TRBJ2-7 | TRBV18 | -
TGCGCCAGCAGTCTAAACCATGACACATACAATGAGCAGTTCTTC | CASSLNHDTYNEQFF | - | TRBJ2-1 | TRBV23-1 | once
TGTGCCTGGAAGCGTCAGGGTTGGACTGAAGCTTTCTTT | CAWKRQGWTEAFF | - | TRBJ1-1 | TRBV30 | -
TGTGCCAGCAGCTCTGGGCGGGGCTCTTCTAACTATGGCTACACCTTC | CASSSGRGSSNYGYTF | - | TRBJ1-2 | TRBV9 | -
TGCAGCGTTGGACCCCCCCATGCGACCCAGTACTTC | CSVGPPHATQYF | - | TRBJ2-5 | TRBV29-1 | -
TGTGCCAGCAGTTTAGAGGGTGCCCGTGAAAAACTGTTTTTT | CASSLEGAREKLFF | - | TRBJ1-4 | TRBV28 | once
TGTGCCAGCTCACCCCCTGGGGACTCTGGAAACACCATATATTTT | CASSPPGDSGNTIYF | - | TRBJ1-3 | TRBV18 | -
TGTGCCAGCAGCCCCTGGGACCGTAACTATGGCTACACCTTC | CASSPWDRNYGYTF | - | TRBJ1-2 | TRBV7-8 | -
TGTGCCAGCAAGTTGGACAGGGAAGGCGAGCAGTACTTC | CASKLDREGEQYF | TRBD1 | TRBJ2-7 | TRBV4-2 | -
TGCGCCAGCAGCCAAGACGCCACTGAAGCTTTCTTT | CASSQDATEAFF | - | TRBJ1-1 | TRBV4-1 | -
TGTGCCAGCAGTTACGGTTTAGGGCTTGGCTACACCTTC | CASSYGLGLGYTF | - | TRBJ1-2 | TRBV6-5 | -
TGTGCCAGCAGCTGGGGCCCAGGAGGGGAGACCCAGTACTTC | CASSWGPGGETQYF | - | TRBJ2-5 | TRBV7-3 | -
TGTGCCAGCAGCTTAAGTGCTGGACAGGTGCCTGAAGCTTTCTTT | CASSLSAGQVPEAFF | TRBD1 | TRBJ1-1 | TRBV11-2 | few